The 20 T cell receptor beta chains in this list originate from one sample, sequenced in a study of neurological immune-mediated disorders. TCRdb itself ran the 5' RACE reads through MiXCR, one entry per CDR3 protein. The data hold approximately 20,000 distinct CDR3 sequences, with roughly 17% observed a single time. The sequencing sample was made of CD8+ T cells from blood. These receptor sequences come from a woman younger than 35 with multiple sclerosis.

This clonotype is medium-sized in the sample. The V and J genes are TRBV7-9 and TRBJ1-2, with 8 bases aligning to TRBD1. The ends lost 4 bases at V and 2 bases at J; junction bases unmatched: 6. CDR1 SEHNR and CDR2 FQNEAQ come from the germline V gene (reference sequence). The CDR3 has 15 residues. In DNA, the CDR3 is TGTGCCAGCAGCTCAGGGGGCCCTCTCAACTATGGCTACACCTTC. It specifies CASSSGGPLNYGYTF.

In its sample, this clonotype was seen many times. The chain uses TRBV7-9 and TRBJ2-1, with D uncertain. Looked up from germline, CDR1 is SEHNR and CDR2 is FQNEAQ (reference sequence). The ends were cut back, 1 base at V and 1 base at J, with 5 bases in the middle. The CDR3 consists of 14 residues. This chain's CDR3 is CASSLGSSYNEQFF. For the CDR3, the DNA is TGTGCCAGCAGCTTAGGGTCTTCCTACAATGAGCAGTTCTTC.

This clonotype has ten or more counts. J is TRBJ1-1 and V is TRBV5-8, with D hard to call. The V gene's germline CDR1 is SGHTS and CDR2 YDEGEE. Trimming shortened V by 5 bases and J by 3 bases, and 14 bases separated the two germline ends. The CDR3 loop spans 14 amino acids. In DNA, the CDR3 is TGTGCCAGCAGTGTCTTTAGGTGGGACACTGAAGCTTTCTTT. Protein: CASSVFRWDTEAFF.

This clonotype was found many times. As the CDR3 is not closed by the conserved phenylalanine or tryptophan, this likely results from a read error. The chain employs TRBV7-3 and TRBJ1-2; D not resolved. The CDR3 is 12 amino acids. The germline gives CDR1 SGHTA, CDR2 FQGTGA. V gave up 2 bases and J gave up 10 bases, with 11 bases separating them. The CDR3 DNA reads TGTGCCAGCAGCTTACCCACCTTATTCTACACCGAC. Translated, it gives CASSLPTLFYTD.

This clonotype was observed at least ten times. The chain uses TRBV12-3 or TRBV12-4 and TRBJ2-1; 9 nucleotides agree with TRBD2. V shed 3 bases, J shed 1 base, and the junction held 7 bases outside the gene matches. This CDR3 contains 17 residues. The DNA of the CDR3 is TGTGCCAGCAGTTTCCCGCAGGGACTAGCATCCTACAATGAGCAGTTCTTC. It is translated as CASSFPQGLASYNEQFF.

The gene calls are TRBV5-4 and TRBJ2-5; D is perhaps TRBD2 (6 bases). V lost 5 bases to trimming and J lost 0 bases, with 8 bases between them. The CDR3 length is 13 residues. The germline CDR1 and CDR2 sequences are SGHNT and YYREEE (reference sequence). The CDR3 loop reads CASSRENQETQYF. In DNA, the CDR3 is TGTGCCAGCAGTCGGGAGAACCAAGAGACCCAGTACTTC. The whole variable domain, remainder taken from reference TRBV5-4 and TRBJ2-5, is ETGVTQSPTHLIKTRGQQVTLRCSSQSGHNTVSWYQQALGQGPQFIFQYYREEENGRGNFPPRFSGLQFPNYSSELNVNALELDDSALYLCASSRENQETQYFGPGTRLLVL.

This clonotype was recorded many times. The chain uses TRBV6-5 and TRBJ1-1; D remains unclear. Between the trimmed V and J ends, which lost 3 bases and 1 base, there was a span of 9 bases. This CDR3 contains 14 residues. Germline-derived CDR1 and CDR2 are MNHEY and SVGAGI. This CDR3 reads CASSYPGANTEAFF. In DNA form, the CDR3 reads TGTGCCAGCAGTTATCCAGGAGCGAACACTGAAGCTTTCTTT.

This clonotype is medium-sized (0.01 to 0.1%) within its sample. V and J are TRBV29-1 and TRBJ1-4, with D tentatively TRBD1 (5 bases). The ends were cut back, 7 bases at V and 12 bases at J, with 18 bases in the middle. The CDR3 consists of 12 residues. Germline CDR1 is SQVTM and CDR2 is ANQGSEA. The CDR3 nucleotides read TGCAGCGCTGAGGGCAGGGATGGTGAACTGTTTTTT. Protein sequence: CSAEGRDGELFF.

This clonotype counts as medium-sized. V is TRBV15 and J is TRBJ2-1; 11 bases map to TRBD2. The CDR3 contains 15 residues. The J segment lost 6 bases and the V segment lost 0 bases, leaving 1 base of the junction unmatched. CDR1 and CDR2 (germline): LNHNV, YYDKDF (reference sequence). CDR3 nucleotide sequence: TGTGCCACCAGCAGAGATAGCGGGGGGGCCAATGAGCAGTTCTTC. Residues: CATSRDSGGANEQFF.

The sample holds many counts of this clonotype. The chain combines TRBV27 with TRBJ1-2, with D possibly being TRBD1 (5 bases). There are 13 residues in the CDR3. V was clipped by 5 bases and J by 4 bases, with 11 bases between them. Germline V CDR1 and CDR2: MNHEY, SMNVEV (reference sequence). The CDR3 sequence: CASSRGQIYGYTF. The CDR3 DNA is TGTGCCAGCAGTCGTGGACAAATCTATGGCTACACCTTC.

The CDR3 DNA reads as TGTGCCAGCAGCGTTGGAGGTTCGGGAGATACGCAGTATTTT. This gives the protein CASSVGGSGDTQYF. V is TRBV9 and J is TRBJ2-3; D might be TRBD2 (5 bases). Deletions cut 2 bases from V and 5 bases from J, with 12 bases between. Germline loops: CDR1 SGDLS, CDR2 YYNGEE. The CDR3 covers 14 residues.

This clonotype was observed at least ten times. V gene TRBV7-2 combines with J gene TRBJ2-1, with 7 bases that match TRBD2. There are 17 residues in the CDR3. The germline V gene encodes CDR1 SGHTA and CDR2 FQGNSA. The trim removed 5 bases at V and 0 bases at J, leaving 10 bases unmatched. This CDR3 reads CASSNVQAGSSYNEQFF. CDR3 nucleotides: TGTGCCAGCAGCAATGTACAAGCGGGGAGCTCCTACAATGAGCAGTTCTTC.

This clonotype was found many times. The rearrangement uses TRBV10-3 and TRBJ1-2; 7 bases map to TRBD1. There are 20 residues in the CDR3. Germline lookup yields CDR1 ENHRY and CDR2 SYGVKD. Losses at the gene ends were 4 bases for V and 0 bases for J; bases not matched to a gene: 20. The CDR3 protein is CAISGIVGSGTVAANYGYTF. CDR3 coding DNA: TGTGCCATCAGTGGAATCGTGGGGTCCGGGACAGTCGCAGCTAACTATGGCTACACCTTC.

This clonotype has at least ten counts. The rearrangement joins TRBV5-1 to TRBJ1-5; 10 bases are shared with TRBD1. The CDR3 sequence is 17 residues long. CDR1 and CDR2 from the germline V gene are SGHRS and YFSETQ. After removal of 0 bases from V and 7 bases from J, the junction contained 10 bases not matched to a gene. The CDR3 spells CASSLEGTGAFQQPQHF. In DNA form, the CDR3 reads TGCGCCAGCAGCTTGGAAGGGACAGGGGCTTTTCAGCAGCCCCAGCATTTT.

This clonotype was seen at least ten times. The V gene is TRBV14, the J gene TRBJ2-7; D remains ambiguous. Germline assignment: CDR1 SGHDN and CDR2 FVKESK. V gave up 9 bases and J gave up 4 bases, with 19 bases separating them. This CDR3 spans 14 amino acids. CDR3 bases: TGTGCCAGTTCGGACCTTGCATTTGGATACGAGCAGTACTTC. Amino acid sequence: CASSDLAFGYEQYF.

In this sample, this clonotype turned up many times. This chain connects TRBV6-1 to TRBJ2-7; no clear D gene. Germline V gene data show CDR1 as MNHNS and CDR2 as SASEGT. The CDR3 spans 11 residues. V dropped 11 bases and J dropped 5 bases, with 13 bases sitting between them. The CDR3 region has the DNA TGTGCCTCCGGGTTTCCGGACGAGCAGTACGTC. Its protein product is CASGFPDEQYV.

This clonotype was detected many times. CDR3 sequence reads: CASCPKRSSTDTQYF. The CDR3 DNA is TGTGCCAGCTGCCCGAAGCGGAGCTCCACAGATACGCAGTATTTT. This chain links TRBV6-5 with TRBJ2-3; D might be TRBD2 (5 bases). Germline lookup yields CDR1 MNHEY and CDR2 SVGAGI. Trimming left V 8 bases short and J 2 bases short, with 17 bases between. The CDR3 covers 15 residues.

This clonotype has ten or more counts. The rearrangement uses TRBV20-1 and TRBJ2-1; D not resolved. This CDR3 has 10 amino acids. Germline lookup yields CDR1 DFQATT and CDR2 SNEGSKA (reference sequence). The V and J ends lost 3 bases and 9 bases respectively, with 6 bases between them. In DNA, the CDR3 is TGCAGTGCTAGTGGGCCTGAGCAGTTCTTC. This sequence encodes CSASGPEQFF.

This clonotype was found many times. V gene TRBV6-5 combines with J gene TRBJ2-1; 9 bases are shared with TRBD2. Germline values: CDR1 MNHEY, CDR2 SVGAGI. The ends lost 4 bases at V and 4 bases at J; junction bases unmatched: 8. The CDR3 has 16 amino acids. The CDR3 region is CASSFSSGSRYNEQFF. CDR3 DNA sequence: TGTGCCAGCAGTTTCAGTAGCGGGAGCAGGTACAATGAGCAGTTCTTC.

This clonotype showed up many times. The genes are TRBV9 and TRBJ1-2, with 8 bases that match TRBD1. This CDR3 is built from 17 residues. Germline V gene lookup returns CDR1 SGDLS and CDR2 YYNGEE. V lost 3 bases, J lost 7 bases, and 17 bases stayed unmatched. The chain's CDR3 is CASSASGQDRVEGGYTF. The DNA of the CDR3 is TGTGCCAGCAGCGCCTCAGGCCAGGACAGGGTGGAAGGTGGCTACACCTTC.